Described below is a single TCR beta chain sequence and its context. The antigen remains unidentified. No patient received treatment before thyroid surgery. The record originates from a study of metastatic and nonmetastatic thyroid tumors. Across the study: Across blood and tumor or nodule tissue, repertoires from malignant and benign thyroid patients were compared with one another. Study outcomes and limitations: Malignant thyroid tumors reportedly had TCR beta diversity that was significantly higher than in benign nodules, in blood and tumor.

Source study methods: The study took CDR3 differences across clinicopathological groups and made a distant-metastasis classifier for papillary thyroid cancer from them. TCRdb reanalyzed the PCR reads with MiXCR. TCRdb's processing, not the study's, gives the V and J calls here. This sample yields tens of thousands of clones, of which about 13% are seen a single time; about a sixth belongs to the top ten. CDR1 and CDR2 (germline): MDHEN, SYDVKM. Trimming took 10 bases from V and 8 from J, leaving 20 bases between them. This CDR3 is 13 amino acids long. Sequencing was done on a sample of blood. The V and J genes are TRBV28 and TRBJ1-2; a possible D gene is TRBD1 (6 bases). This clonotype was sampled from a female donor with papillary thyroid cancer or a benign thyroid nodule (not recorded which). Some clones in this sample may be carry-over from other donors' samples. The CDR3, as DNA: TGTGCCACCCACCGGGGGGGGGCTTTGGGCTACACCTTC. Protein sequence: CATHRGGALGYTF.